Presented here are 32 T cell receptor beta chains from one specimen sequenced in a study of T cell responses to AZD1222 COVID-19 vaccine. TCRdb's table, derived via immunoSEQ multiplex PCR, lists solely in-frame clones and lacks some. The data contain 120,000 or so clones, approximately 94% of them singletons. The specimen comprised peripheral blood, sampled 28 days after the second AZD1222 dose. The receptors originated from an adult who received the AZD1222 COVID-19 vaccine.

The chain employs TRBV3-1 (or the pseudogene TRBV3-2) and TRBJ1-1; D remains ambiguous. Deletions cut 2 bases from V and 1 base from J, with 8 bases between. The germline V gene encodes CDR1 LGHDT and CDR2 YNNKEL (reference sequence). The CDR3 spans 14 residues. This CDR3 reads CASSQFGENTEAFF. The CDR3 DNA is TGTGCCAGCAGCCAATTCGGAGAGAACACTGAAGCTTTCTTT.

This sequence joins TRBV4-2 and TRBJ1-3; D may be TRBD1 (6 bases). Between the trimmed V and J ends, which lost 4 bases and 3 bases, there was a span of 16 bases. This CDR3 region has 16 residues. Germline lookup yields CDR1 LGHNA and CDR2 YNFKEQ. The CDR3 here is CASSPQGTNYGNTIYF. The CDR3 region has the DNA TGTGCCAGCAGCCCACAGGGCACTAACTATGGAAACACCATATATTTT.

The chain links TRBV6-1 to TRBJ1-6; 9 nucleotides agree with TRBD1. V trimming: 4 bases; J trimming: 3 bases; junction bases outside the gene matches: 4. Germline V gene data show CDR1 as MNHNS and CDR2 as SASEGT. There are 16 residues in the CDR3. CDR3 nucleotide sequence: TGTGCCAGCAGTGGTTGGACAGGGGACTATAATTCACCCCTCCACTTT. This translates into CASSGWTGDYNSPLHF.

The chain carries TRBV11-2 and TRBJ1-2; 9 bases are shared with TRBD1. This CDR3 contains 15 residues. Germline-derived CDR1 and CDR2 are SGHAT and FQNNGV. The V gene end was trimmed by 3 bases and the J gene end by 8 bases; junction bases not matched to a gene: 10. CDR3 protein: CASSFTPGQGGGYTF. CDR3 nucleotides: TGTGCCAGCAGCTTCACGCCGGGACAGGGAGGGGGCTACACCTTC.

The rearrangement uses TRBV6-5 and TRBJ1-2; D remains ambiguous. The CDR3 consists of 16 residues. Per germline, CDR1 MNHEY and CDR2 SVGAGI. V shed 0 bases and J shed 6 bases, with 17 bases lying between them. In DNA, the CDR3 is TGTGCCAGCAGTTACTCGAATTCGGAGGGCGCGGATGGCTACACCTTC. Encoded protein: CASSYSNSEGADGYTF.

The chain is built from TRBV18 and TRBJ1-2, with 8 positions matching TRBD1. This CDR3 is built from 18 residues. Germline V lookup: CDR1 KGHSH, CDR2 LQKENI. The junction had 18 bases not matched to a gene; V was cut back by 1 base and J by 8 bases. The CDR3 DNA follows: TGTGCCAGCTCACCACAGGGTGGGCCGACAGGGGCGGTAAAAGGCTACACCTTC. Translating it yields CASSPQGGPTGAVKGYTF.

The chain is built from TRBV6-5 and TRBJ1-1; D not resolved. The germline V and J ends were trimmed by 0 bases and 1 base, with 6 bases remaining between them. Germline V gene data show CDR1 as MNHEY and CDR2 as SVGAGI. The CDR3 extends over 14 amino acids. The CDR3 sequence is CASSYSGSNTEAFF. The CDR3 coding sequence is TGTGCCAGCAGTTACTCGGGGTCGAACACTGAAGCTTTCTTT.

The chain employs TRBV19 and TRBJ1-2; D is uncertain. V was trimmed by 6 bases and J by 4 bases, leaving 15 bases between them. The CDR3 runs 14 residues. Looked up from germline, CDR1 is LNHDA and CDR2 is SQIVND (reference sequence). CDR3 sequence: CASRPGRGSYGYTF. For the CDR3, the DNA is TGTGCCAGTAGGCCTGGGCGCGGCTCCTATGGCTACACCTTC.

This rearrangement joins TRBV7-2 to TRBJ1-5; possible D gene TRBD1, 5 bases. Trimming took 5 bases from V and 2 from J, leaving 10 bases between them. This CDR3 has 14 residues. Germline CDR1 and CDR2: SGHTA and FQGNSA. CDR3 residues: CASSTTGGNQPQHF. The CDR3 nucleotides are TGTGCCAGCAGCACGACGGGGGGCAATCAGCCCCAGCATTTT.

For this clone: The sample has other DNA sequences that encode this CDR3 too. This chain joins TRBV29-1 and TRBJ2-5; possibly TRBD1 or TRBD2 for D (5 bases each). Trimming took 1 base from V and 5 from J, leaving 8 bases between them. In germline, CDR1 is SQVTM, CDR2 ANQGSEA. There are 12 residues in the CDR3. CDR3 nucleotides: TGCAGCGTTGAAGGGTGGGGGGAGACCCAGTACTTC. Its protein product is CSVEGWGETQYF.

The genes are TRBV7-9 and TRBJ1-1; 9 nucleotides match TRBD1. Germline CDR1 is SEHNR and CDR2 is FQNEAQ (reference sequence). The CDR3 is 15 amino acids. Trimming took 5 bases from V and 3 from J; bases not matched to a gene: 7. The CDR3 is CASSPGQGLDTEAFF. CDR3 nucleotides: TGTGCCAGCAGCCCGGGACAGGGTTTGGACACTGAAGCTTTCTTT.

The chain has TRBV7-9 and TRBJ2-3; 10 bases map to TRBD2. V was clipped by 5 bases and J by 4 bases; unmatched bases: 6. Looked up from germline, CDR1 is SEHNR and CDR2 is FQNEAQ (reference sequence). This CDR3 has 15 amino acids. CDR3 nucleotide sequence: TGTGCCAGCAGCCGCCTAGCGGGAGCAGCAGATACGCAGTATTTT. It is translated as CASSRLAGAADTQYF.

This clone was seen just once. This rearrangement joins TRBV10-3 to TRBJ2-1; the D gene is possibly TRBD1 (6 bases). V was shortened by 11 bases and J by 8 bases, with 16 bases between the two germline ends. This CDR3 comprises 12 residues. Germline-derived CDR1 and CDR2 are ENHRY and SYGVKD. Here the CDR3 DNA reads TGTGCCTTTGGACAGTCAGGGGATGAGCAGTTCTTC. Translation: CAFGQSGDEQFF.

This clone was seen just once. This chain connects TRBV6-4 to TRBJ1-2, with TRBD1 identical over 12 bases. Trimming at V came to 6 bases and at J to 6 bases, leaving 8 bases not matched to a gene. Germline V gives CDR1 MRHNA, CDR2 SNTAGT. This CDR3 is 15 amino acids long. The CDR3 bases are TGTGCCAGCAGGGCCTCTGGGACAGGGGGCGATGGCTACACCTTC. Protein sequence: CASRASGTGGDGYTF.

This clone was seen a single time. The V gene is TRBV3-1 (or the pseudogene TRBV3-2), the J gene TRBJ1-3; D ambiguous. Trimming took off 7 bases at V and 0 bases at J, with 10 bases between the two ends. Germline lookup yields CDR1 LGHDT and CDR2 YNNKEL (reference sequence). The CDR3 has 14 residues. The CDR3 spells CASNPTVSGNTIYF. The CDR3 DNA reads as TGTGCCAGCAACCCGACGGTCTCTGGAAACACCATATATTTT.

J is TRBJ1-5 and V is TRBV3-1 (or the pseudogene TRBV3-2); tentative D call: TRBD1 (5 bases). CDR1 and CDR2 (germline): LGHDT, YNNKEL (reference sequence). V lost 4 bases and J lost 0, with 13 bases in between. This CDR3 comprises 16 residues. The CDR3, as DNA: TGTGCCAGCAGCCCTTCCTGGGGGGATAGCAATCAGCCCCAGCATTTT. Its translation: CASSPSWGDSNQPQHF.

The chain combines TRBV5-6 with TRBJ1-2; D is ambiguous. Germline V gene data show CDR1 as SGHDT and CDR2 as YYEEEE. Trimming left V 0 bases short and J 7 bases short, with 10 bases between. The CDR3 contains 13 residues. The CDR3 region has the DNA TGTGCCAGCAGCTTGGGTCAGTTCGGTGGCTACACCTTC. Translation gives CASSLGQFGGYTF.

V gene TRBV19 combines with J gene TRBJ1-1; D perhaps matches TRBD1 (5 bases). Germline values: CDR1 LNHDA, CDR2 SQIVND (reference sequence). The CDR3 covers 14 residues. Trimming left V 6 bases short and J 11 bases short, with 22 bases between. This CDR3 is CASSRGAEAEGAFF. The DNA for the CDR3 is TGTGCCAGTAGCCGTGGGGCCGAGGCGGAGGGGGCTTTCTTT.

This chain connects TRBV28 to TRBJ2-3; 8 positions match TRBD2. The CDR3 consists of 16 residues. Germline V lookup: CDR1 MDHEN, CDR2 SYDVKM. Germline trimming cut 2 bases from V and 5 bases from J; bases unmatched to any gene: 9. In nucleotides, the CDR3 is TGTGCCAGCAGTTTAATCCGCCCAGCGGGAGTAGATACGCAGTATTTT. This encodes CASSLIRPAGVDTQYF.

This clone has a single count. The chain is built from TRBV19 and TRBJ2-5; a possible D gene is TRBD2 (5 bases). V gave up 7 bases and J gave up 4 bases, with 22 bases separating them. The V gene's germline CDR1 is LNHDA and CDR2 SQIVND (reference sequence). The CDR3 runs to 16 residues. CDR3 residues: CASTTPPLVGRETQYF. The DNA for the CDR3 is TGTGCCAGTACCACCCCCCCACTAGTAGGGCGAGAGACCCAGTACTTC.

The count of this clone is one. The J gene is TRBJ2-1, the V gene TRBV7-9; D uncertain. The CDR3 totals 17 residues. CDR1 and CDR2 (germline): SEHNR, FQNEAQ (reference sequence). V lost 5 bases and J lost 3, with 20 bases in between. CDR3 DNA sequence: TGTGCCAGCAGCAACACATTTCAGAGTGTACTCTACAATGAGCAGTTCTTC. It encodes CASSNTFQSVLYNEQFF.

The chain carries TRBV5-4 and TRBJ2-1; perhaps D is TRBD1 or TRBD2 (6 bases each). CDR3 size: 16 residues. Trimming pared 10 bases from V and 4 bases from J, leaving 24 bases between. The V gene's germline CDR1 is SGHNT and CDR2 YYREEE (reference sequence). The CDR3 loop reads CASQLWGAGNYNEQFF. For the CDR3, the DNA is TGTGCCTCCCAGCTTTGGGGGGCGGGTAATTACAATGAGCAGTTCTTC.

The chain employs TRBV27 and TRBJ2-1, with 7 bases aligning to TRBD1. This CDR3 spans 12 amino acids. Germline V gene sequence: CDR1 MNHEY, CDR2 SMNVEV (reference sequence). J lost 12 bases, V lost 5 bases, and 7 bases had no gene match. The CDR3 sequence is CASSQGGEGQFF. The CDR3 DNA reads as TGTGCCAGCAGTCAAGGGGGCGAGGGGCAGTTCTTC.

This clone has only one observation. The gene calls are TRBV5-1 and TRBJ2-7, with TRBD2 identical over 8 bases. The CDR3 is made up of 16 amino acids. CDR1 and CDR2 (germline): SGHRS, YFSETQ. Germline trimming cut 1 base from V and 7 bases from J; bases unmatched to any gene: 13. As DNA, the CDR3 is TGCGCCAGCAGCTTGAGAACGGGAGGGCCCTCGCGGGAGCAGTACTTC. It translates to CASSLRTGGPSREQYF.

J is TRBJ1-4 and V is TRBV21-1; the table gives TRBD1 as D, unverified against the DNA. TRBV21-1 is given as a pseudogene. The CDR3 extends over 20 amino acids. The CDR3 sequence is CASSKPPAPILLPTDEKLFF. CDR3 nucleotides: TGTGCCAGCAGCAAACCCCCCGCTCCAATACTTCTTCCGACAGATGAAAAACTGTTTTTT.

The chain uses TRBV5-1 and TRBJ2-3; 11 bases fit TRBD1. The V gene end was trimmed by 4 bases and the J gene end by 6 bases; junction bases not matched to a gene: 7. Germline assignment: CDR1 SGHRS and CDR2 YFSETQ. The CDR3 covers 15 residues. CDR3 bases: TGCGCCAGCAGCCGAGGGACAGGGGGAACGGATACGCAGTATTTT. This sequence encodes CASSRGTGGTDTQYF.

V usage is TRBV15 and J usage is TRBJ2-3; D may be TRBD2 (5 bases). V lost 1 base, J lost 0 bases, and 17 bases lay in between. This CDR3 comprises 18 residues. Germline lookup yields CDR1 LNHNV and CDR2 YYDKDF (reference sequence). The CDR3 bases are TGTGCCACCAGCAGAGGTGGAGTAGCGCAAGCTAGCACAGATACGCAGTATTTT. This codes for CATSRGGVAQASTDTQYF.

This clone has a handful of counts. The sample holds other DNA sequences that translate to the same CDR3. CDR3 protein: CSVEGGTNEKLFF. The CDR3 coding sequence is TGCAGCGTTGAAGGAGGAACTAATGAAAAACTGTTTTTT. The V call is TRBV29-1, the J call TRBJ1-4, with D unresolved. The CDR3 totals 13 residues. Germline CDR1 and CDR2: SQVTM and ANQGSEA. Trimming stripped 1 base from V and 1 base from J, with 4 bases between. The full variable domain, its missing parts supplied by reference TRBV29-1 and TRBJ1-4, is SAVISQKPSRDICQRGTSLTIQCQVDSQVTMMFWYRQQPGQSLTLIATANQGSEATYESGFVIDKFPISRPNLTFSTLTVSNMSPEDSSIYLCSVEGGTNEKLFFGSGTQLSVL.

This chain uses TRBV27 with TRBJ1-2; D perhaps matches TRBD1 (5 bases). Germline CDR1 is MNHEY and CDR2 is SMNVEV (reference sequence). There are 14 residues in the CDR3. Between the trimmed V and J ends, which lost 0 bases and 4 bases, there was a span of 9 bases. This CDR3 is CASSLSRDGYGYTF. The CDR3 DNA sequence: TGTGCCAGCAGTTTATCCAGGGATGGCTATGGCTACACCTTC.

The chain is built from TRBV25-1 and TRBJ2-7, with D uncertain. CDR3 length: 13 amino acids. The germline V gene has CDR1 MGHDK and CDR2 SYGVNS. V was trimmed by 9 bases and J by 4 bases, leaving 16 bases between them. The CDR3 nucleotides are TGTGCCAGTATGAGGCCCGCCGCTTACGAGCAGTACTTC. It is translated as CASMRPAAYEQYF.

This chain connects TRBV6-5 to TRBJ1-1; D gene unclear. The CDR3 contains 11 residues. Per the germline V gene, CDR1 is MNHEY and CDR2 is SVGAGI. V shed 8 bases and J shed 1 base, with 5 bases lying between them. The CDR3 spells CASQQNTEAFF. In DNA, the CDR3 is TGTGCCAGCCAACAGAACACTGAAGCTTTCTTT.

The chain is built from TRBV5-4 and TRBJ2-1, with 11 bases fitting TRBD2. V shed 1 base, J shed 5 bases, and the junction held 5 bases outside the gene matches. The CDR3 contains 16 residues. Germline V lookup: CDR1 SGHNT, CDR2 YYREEE (reference sequence). The CDR3 DNA reads TGTGCCAGCAGCTTGTCACTAGCGGGAGTTGACAATGAGCAGTTCTTC. It is translated as CASSLSLAGVDNEQFF.